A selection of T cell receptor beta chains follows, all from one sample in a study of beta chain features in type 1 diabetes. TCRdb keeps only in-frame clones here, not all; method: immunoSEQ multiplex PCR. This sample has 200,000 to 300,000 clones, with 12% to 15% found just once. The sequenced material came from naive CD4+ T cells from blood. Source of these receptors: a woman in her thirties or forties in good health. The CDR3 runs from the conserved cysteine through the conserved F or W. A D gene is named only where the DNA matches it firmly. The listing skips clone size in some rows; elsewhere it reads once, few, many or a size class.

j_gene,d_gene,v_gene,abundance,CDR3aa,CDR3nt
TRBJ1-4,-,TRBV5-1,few,CASSPQGTSGEKLFF,TGCGCCAGCAGCCCACAAGGAACGTCGGGTGAAAAACTGTTTTTT
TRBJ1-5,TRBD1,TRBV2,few,CATTRDSSNQPQHF,TGTGCCACCACCCGGGACAGCTCCAATCAGCCCCAGCATTTT
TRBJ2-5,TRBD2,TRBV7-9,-,CASSSMGGGETQYF,TGTGCCAGCAGCTCAATGGGCGGGGGTGAGACCCAGTACTTC
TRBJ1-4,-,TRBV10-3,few,CATGSGQLNEKLFF,TGTGCCACCGGGAGTGGGCAGTTGAATGAAAAACTGTTTTTT
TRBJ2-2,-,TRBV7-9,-,CASSFVSGRPGELFF,TGTGCCAGCAGCTTTGTATCAGGGAGGCCCGGGGAGCTGTTTTTT
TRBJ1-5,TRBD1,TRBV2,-,CASSGTGTGELSNQPQHF,TGTGCCAGCAGTGGAACCGGGACAGGGGAGTTGAGCAATCAGCCCCAGCATTTT
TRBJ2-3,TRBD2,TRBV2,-,CASKRLAGVTDTQYF,TGTGCCAGCAAGAGACTAGCGGGGGTCACAGATACGCAGTATTTT
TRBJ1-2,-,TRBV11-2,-,CASSLDQGPYGYTF,TGTGCCAGCAGCTTAGATCAGGGCCCGTACGGCTACACCTTC
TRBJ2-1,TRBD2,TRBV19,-,CASTGTRSSYNEQFF,TGTGCCAGTACCGGGACTAGGAGCTCCTACAATGAGCAGTTCTTC
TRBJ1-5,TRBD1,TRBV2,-,CASSEGGRGDGQPQHF,TGTGCCAGCAGTGAAGGCGGCAGGGGGGACGGGCAGCCCCAGCATTTT
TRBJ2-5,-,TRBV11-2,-,CASSSYTGTNSRETQYF,TGTGCCAGCAGCTCCTATACCGGGACAAATTCGCGGGAGACCCAGTACTTC
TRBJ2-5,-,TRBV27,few,CASSFAGRETQYF,TGTGCCAGCAGTTTCGCAGGTCGAGAGACCCAGTACTTC
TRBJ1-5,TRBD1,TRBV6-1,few,CASSEDRVRQPQHF,TGTGCCAGCAGTGAGGACAGGGTTCGTCAGCCCCAGCATTTT
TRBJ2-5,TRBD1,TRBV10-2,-,CASSEPRTGFQETQYF,TGCGCCAGCAGTGAGCCCCGGACAGGTTTCCAAGAGACCCAGTACTTC
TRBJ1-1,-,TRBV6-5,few,CASSYRVNTEAFF,TGTGCCAGCAGTTACCGGGTGAACACTGAAGCTTTCTTT
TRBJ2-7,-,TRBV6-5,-,CASSYSSPGLYEQYF,TGTGCCAGCAGTTACTCGTCTCCAGGGCTCTACGAGCAGTACTTC